This passage covers 11 T cell receptor beta chains from one sample sequenced in a study of beta chain features in type 1 diabetes. Study conclusions and caveats: Researchers report that Type 1 diabetes patients had moderately but significantly shorter TCRB CDR3s across all four CD4+ subsets.

The antigens of these receptors remain unknown. The entirety of the isolated RNA underwent reverse transcription, so expressed TCRB transcripts were sequenced. Assay used: immunoSEQ multiplex PCR; TCRdb lists only in-frame clones, some missing. In the table there are roughly 700,000 clones, about an eighth of which are singletons. The material sequenced was naive CD4+ T cells from blood. The receptors originated from a man aged 18 to 29 with type 1 diabetes.

This clone showed up just a few times. This chain links TRBV13 with TRBJ1-2; the D gene is possibly TRBD1 (6 bases). V was pared by 1 base and J by 3 bases, with 9 bases between. CDR1 is PRHDT, CDR2 FYEKMQ, per germline (reference sequence). This CDR3 region has 14 residues. CDR3 DNA sequence: TGTGCCAGCAGCTTAGCGGGGGGCTACTATGGCTACACCTTC. Amino acids: CASSLAGGYYGYTF. The whole variable domain, filled in from reference TRBV13 and TRBJ1-2, reads AAGVIQSPRHLIKEKRETATLKCYPIPRHDTVYWYQQGPGQDPQFLISFYEKMQSDKGSIPDRFSAQQFSDYHSELNMSSLELGDSALYFCASSLAGGYYGYTFGSGTRLTVV.

The sample holds a few counts of this clone. This chain joins TRBV29-1 and TRBJ1-2; no firm D call. The CDR3 covers 12 residues. Germline V gene lookup returns CDR1 SQVTM and CDR2 ANQGSEA. Trimming shortened V by 5 bases and J by 6 bases, and 13 bases separated the two germline ends. The CDR3 DNA follows: TGCAGCGTTTGGCGGGGTGACGATGGCTACACCTTC. Its translation: CSVWRGDDGYTF.

This clone was counted only a few times. Other DNA variants within this sample encode the same CDR3. V is TRBV30 and J is TRBJ1-1, with D hard to call. Germline values: CDR1 GTSNPN, CDR2 SVGIG (reference sequence). The CDR3 sequence is 13 residues long. V lost 0 bases and J 2 bases, leaving 7 bases between the germline ends. The CDR3: CAWSVSLNTEAFF. CDR3 coding DNA: TGTGCCTGGAGTGTATCGCTAAACACTGAAGCTTTCTTT.

The chain recombines TRBV30 with TRBJ2-2; D unclear. From germline, CDR1 is GTSNPN and CDR2 SVGIG (reference sequence). V shed 2 bases and J shed 6 bases, with 10 bases lying between them. The CDR3 totals 13 residues. In nucleotides, the CDR3 is TGTGCCTGGAGTACCCTCTTGGCCGGGGAGCTGTTTTTT. It specifies CAWSTLLAGELFF.

This clone turned up a few times. The genes are TRBV10-3 and TRBJ1-2, with 9 nucleotides matching TRBD1. Germline V lookup: CDR1 ENHRY, CDR2 SYGVKD. The junction had 11 bases not matched to a gene; V was cut back by 4 bases and J by 8 bases. This CDR3 is 15 amino acids long. In nucleotides, the CDR3 is TGTGCCATCAGTGTTGCCGGGACAGGGAGTGTCGGCTACACCTTC. Its translation: CAISVAGTGSVGYTF.

The chain joins TRBV9 to TRBJ2-7; either TRBD1 or TRBD2 may fit D (6 bases each). CDR3 size: 13 residues. Deletions cut 1 base from V and 7 bases from J, with 12 bases between. Germline values: CDR1 SGDLS, CDR2 YYNGEE. CDR3 DNA sequence: TGTGCCAGCAGCGTACAACAGGGAGGTGAGCAGTACTTC. Translation: CASSVQQGGEQYF.

V and J are TRBV27 and TRBJ1-5, with 7 bases identical to TRBD1. With V trimmed by 4 bases and J by 9 bases, 12 bases remained unmatched. Germline values: CDR1 MNHEY, CDR2 SMNVEV (reference sequence). The CDR3 contains 15 residues. The chain's CDR3 is CASSSLGQPYGPQHF. The CDR3 DNA is TGTGCCAGCAGTTCCTTGGGACAGCCCTATGGGCCCCAGCATTTT.

This clone appeared a few times. The chain joins TRBV21-1 to TRBJ1-4; the table calls TRBD1, which could not be checked here. TRBV21-1 corresponds to a pseudogene. The CDR3 sequence is 14 residues long. The CDR3 loop reads CASSRDRQNEKLFF. DNA of the CDR3: TGTGCCAGCAGCCGGGACAGGCAAAATGAAAAACTGTTTTTT.

V gene TRBV30 combines with J gene TRBJ1-5; D gene unclear. Germline V gene data show CDR1 as GTSNPN and CDR2 as SVGIG (reference sequence). Between the trimmed V and J ends, which lost 4 bases and 2 bases, there was a span of 9 bases. The CDR3 consists of 13 residues. The CDR3 loop is CAWTTSGNQPQHF. The CDR3 DNA reads TGTGCCTGGACAACTTCGGGCAATCAGCCCCAGCATTTT. Variable domain in full (rest from reference TRBV30 and TRBJ1-5): SQTIHQWPATLVQPVGSPLSLECTVEGTSNPNLYWYRQAAGRGLQLLFYSVGIGQISSEVPQNLSASRPQDRQFILSSKKLLLSDSGFYLCAWTTSGNQPQHFGDGTRLSIL.

The sample holds a few counts of this clone. The chain recombines TRBV5-4 with TRBJ2-1; 7 bases are shared with TRBD2. Looked up from germline, CDR1 is SGHNT and CDR2 is YYREEE (reference sequence). The CDR3 runs 13 residues. The V and J ends lost 1 base and 6 bases, in that order; junction bases with no gene match: 1. CDR3 nucleotide sequence: TGTGCCAGCAGCTTGTCGGGGGGCAATGAGCAGTTCTTC. Translation gives CASSLSGGNEQFF.

The chain links TRBV25-1 to TRBJ2-1; 12 nucleotides match TRBD2. V lost 2 bases to trimming and J lost 4 bases; unmatched junction nucleotides: 3. Germline V gives CDR1 MGHDK, CDR2 SYGVNS. The CDR3 is 16 residues long. The CDR3 is CASSERLAGVYNEQFF. DNA for the CDR3: TGTGCCAGCAGTGAACGACTAGCGGGGGTATACAATGAGCAGTTCTTC.